One and the same sample provided the 15 T cell receptor beta chains below, sequenced in a study of OX40 agonist ivuxolimab in advanced cancers. Profiled with immunoSEQ multiplex PCR; TCRdb holds only in-frame clones, not every one. The sample consists of some 80,000 clones, roughly 89% of them appearing once. Specimen: CD4+ or CD8+ T cells sorted from blood, collected in a trial of the OX40 agonist ivuxolimab. The receptors here all came from an adult with an advanced solid tumor such as melanoma, head and neck, liver or kidney cancer.

This rearrangement joins TRBV6-1 to TRBJ2-1; maybe TRBD1 (6 bases). CDR3 length equals 13 residues. The ends were cut back, 8 bases at V and 7 bases at J, with 15 bases in the middle. Germline assignment: CDR1 MNHNS and CDR2 SASEGT. This CDR3 is CASQPYRENEQFF. CDR3 DNA: TGTGCCAGCCAGCCTTACAGGGAAAATGAGCAGTTCTTC.

The chain joins TRBV21-1 to TRBJ2-3; TRBD2, as called in the table, went unchecked against the DNA. TRBV21-1 is shown as a pseudogene. The CDR3 runs 17 residues. The CDR3 coding sequence is TGTGCCAGCAGCCCTCACGTGGAACGGGAGAGCACAGATACGCAGTATTTT. Translation: CASSPHVERESTDTQYF.

The V gene is TRBV5-1, the J gene TRBJ2-5, with D possibly TRBD2 on 6 matching bases. This CDR3 is 14 amino acids long. The V end was cut by 3 bases, the J end by 0 bases, with 9 bases between. Germline CDR1 SGHRS, CDR2 YFSETQ. The DNA of the CDR3 is TGCGCCAGCAGCTGGCGGGACGACCAAGAGACCCAGTACTTC. Its translation is CASSWRDDQETQYF.

The rearrangement uses TRBV7-3 and TRBJ2-1; TRBD2 matches at 13 bases. V dropped 0 bases and J dropped 7; count of bases not matched to a gene: 3. The CDR3 covers 16 residues. CDR1 is SGHTA, CDR2 FQGTGA, per germline. The CDR3 sequence is CASSLTLAGGINEQFF. The DNA for the CDR3 is TGTGCCAGCAGCTTAACACTAGCGGGAGGGATTAATGAGCAGTTCTTC.

The count of this clone is one. The chain has TRBV11-3 and TRBJ2-2; D is unresolved. Germline V gives CDR1 SGHNT, CDR2 YENEEA. Trimming removed 1 base at V and 6 bases at J, with 12 bases between. This CDR3 comprises 15 residues. Written as DNA, the CDR3 is TGTGCCAGCAGCTTAGTGGATGGGGTCCCCGGGGAGCTGTTTTTT. Protein product: CASSLVDGVPGELFF.

This clone was counted once. The chain is built from TRBV10-1 and TRBJ1-2; D is perhaps TRBD1 (5 bases). Germline CDR1 is WNHNN and CDR2 is SYGVQD (reference sequence). The ends were cut back, 0 bases at V and 10 bases at J, with 12 bases in the middle. CDR3 length equals 13 residues. Here the CDR3 reads CASSESRQGTYTF. The CDR3 DNA sequence: TGCGCCAGCAGTGAGTCTCGGCAGGGAACCTACACCTTC.

Here the CDR3 DNA reads TGCGCCAGCAGCACATCGGGACAGGGGGATACTGAAGCTTTCTTT. This translates into CASSTSGQGDTEAFF. The chain joins TRBV5-1 to TRBJ1-1; 11 bases agree with TRBD1. The trim removed 4 bases at V and 5 bases at J, leaving 7 bases unmatched. Germline-derived CDR1 and CDR2 are SGHRS and YFSETQ. The CDR3 runs to 15 residues. The full variable domain, completed using reference TRBV5-1 and TRBJ1-1, is KAGVTQTPRYLIKTRGQQVTLSCSPISGHRSVSWYQQTPGQGLQFLFEYFSETQRNKGNFPGRFSGRQFSNSRSEMNVSTLELGDSALYLCASSTSGQGDTEAFFGQGTRLTVV.

This rearrangement joins TRBV6-1 to TRBJ2-2, with D possibly TRBD1 on 5 matching bases. CDR1 MNHNS and CDR2 SASEGT come from the germline V gene. The V gene lost 5 bases and the J gene lost 7 bases, with 8 bases spanning the gap. The CDR3 consists of 12 residues. DNA of the CDR3: TGTGCCAGCAGTACCCAGGGCGGGGAGCTGTTTTTT. This sequence encodes CASSTQGGELFF.

The chain recombines TRBV19 with TRBJ2-6, with D perhaps TRBD1 (6 bases). Germline CDR1 and CDR2: LNHDA and SQIVND (reference sequence). V dropped 4 bases and J dropped 2 bases, with 9 bases sitting between them. This CDR3 is built from 15 residues. The CDR3 spells CASSTHRAGANVLTF. The CDR3 DNA is TGTGCCAGTAGTACCCACAGGGCTGGGGCCAACGTCCTGACTTTC.

This chain links TRBV29-1 with TRBJ2-5, with D perhaps matching TRBD1 (6 bases). The CDR3 totals 14 residues. Germline assignment: CDR1 SQVTM and CDR2 ANQGSEA. The V and J ends lost 4 bases and 4 bases respectively, with 16 bases between them. CDR3 sequence (DNA): TGCAGCGTTGGATTGGGCTTCAGGGGAGAGACCCAGTACTTC. It translates to CSVGLGFRGETQYF.

This chain uses TRBV12-5 with TRBJ2-5, with 15 bases fitting TRBD2. V lost 4 bases and J lost 1; bases outside the gene matches: 4. The germline CDR1 and CDR2 sequences are LGHNT and FRNRAP. The CDR3 covers 17 residues. The DNA of the CDR3 is TGTGCTAGTGGTTCCCCGGGACTAGCGGGAGGCCAAGAGACCCAGTACTTC. As protein: CASGSPGLAGGQETQYF.

V gene TRBV6-1 combines with J gene TRBJ2-7; D remains unclear. This CDR3 is built from 12 residues. Deletions cut 8 bases from V and 6 bases from J, with 14 bases between. Germline V gene lookup returns CDR1 MNHNS and CDR2 SASEGT. The CDR3 DNA is TGTGCCAGCCAGTTTGGGGTGGCCGAGCAGTACTTC. Translating gives CASQFGVAEQYF.

The chain couples TRBV19 to TRBJ1-5; D perhaps matches TRBD1 (5 bases). This CDR3 contains 16 residues. Trimming took off 3 bases at V and 4 bases at J, with 16 bases between the two ends. Germline values: CDR1 LNHDA, CDR2 SQIVND (reference sequence). CDR3 amino acids: CASSIVRPGLNQPQHF. DNA for the CDR3: TGTGCCAGTAGTATCGTCAGGCCAGGGCTGAATCAGCCCCAGCATTTT.

The V and J genes are TRBV21-1 and TRBJ2-7; whether TRBD1, the table's D call, matches the DNA was not checked. TRBV21-1 is termed a pseudogene. The length of the CDR3 is 16 residues. CDR3 in DNA: TGTGCCAGCAGCAAAGCTTTTAAAGACAGGGGTGGCGAGCAGTACTTC. Translation: CASSKAFKDRGGEQYF.

The J gene is TRBJ1-6, the V gene TRBV11-3; no definite D call. CDR1 SGHNT and CDR2 YENEEA come from the germline V gene. The V gene lost 6 bases and the J gene lost 10 bases, with 16 bases spanning the gap. The CDR3 has 14 amino acids. In nucleotides, the CDR3 is TGTGCCAGCAGACTGGGAACCCCCGGCTCACCCCTCCACTTT. Amino acids: CASRLGTPGSPLHF. Supplemented by reference TRBV11-3 and TRBJ1-6, the full variable domain reads EAGVVQSPRYKIIEKKQPVAFWCNPISGHNTLYWYLQNLGQGPELLIRYENEEAVDDSQLPKDRFSAERLKGVDSTLKIQPAELGDSAVYLCASRLGTPGSPLHFGNGTRLTVT.